These 3 T cell receptor beta chains share one sample of origin, sequenced in a study of OX40 agonist ivuxolimab in advanced cancers. Sequencing was performed with immunoSEQ multiplex PCR; in TCRdb, only in-frame clones are kept and a portion is missing. The sample lists 56,000 or so clones, 80% to 85% occurring once. This specimen consisted of CD4+ or CD8+ T cells sorted from blood, obtained in a trial of the OX40 agonist ivuxolimab. The receptor source for this set is an adult with an advanced solid tumor such as melanoma, head and neck, liver or kidney cancer.

This clone was recorded a few times. CDR3 sequence reads: CATSRRGMDTEAFF. CDR3 DNA: TGTGCCACCAGCAGAAGAGGGATGGACACTGAAGCTTTCTTT. The genes are TRBV15 and TRBJ1-1; D remains unclear. This CDR3 contains 14 residues. Germline V CDR1 and CDR2: LNHNV, YYDKDF (reference sequence). V shed 2 bases and J shed 3 bases, with 10 bases lying between them.

The genes are TRBV28 and TRBJ1-6, with D uncertain. Germline CDR1 and CDR2: MDHEN and SYDVKM. V was pared by 8 bases and J by 8 bases, with 16 bases between. CDR3 length equals 14 residues. The CDR3 DNA reads as TGTGCCAGCGTACCTACAGACCCCTATTCACCCCTCCACTTT. This gives the protein CASVPTDPYSPLHF.

This clone was observed once. This chain connects TRBV5-1 to TRBJ2-1, with 12 bases aligning to TRBD2. CDR3 length: 16 residues. Trimming removed 4 bases from V and 4 bases from J; junction bases left unmatched: 6. CDR1 and CDR2 from the germline V gene are SGHRS and YFSETQ. CDR3 nucleotide sequence: TGCGCCAGCAGCCTACGGACTAGCGGGGTTTACAATGAGCAGTTCTTC. As protein: CASSLRTSGVYNEQFF.